This note documents a single TCR beta chain sequence. Its specificity is unknown. CDR1 MNHNS and CDR2 SASEGT come from the germline V gene. Trimming stripped 2 bases from V and 5 bases from J, with 18 bases between. CDR3 size: 16 residues. The data originate from a study of cytomegalovirus exposure and HLA in healthy donors. Study-level results: Whilst most TCR sequences proved rare, a subset of public TCRs occurred across many donors.

The protocol was immunoSEQ multiplex PCR, while the TCRdb copy is restricted to in-frame clones and leaves out a portion. The table lists about 170,000 clones, over 85% of them singletons. This receptor was identified in a woman under 30 in good health and CMV-seropositive. The sequenced sample consisted of PBMCs. The chain links TRBV6-1 to TRBJ1-1; D is ambiguous. The CDR3 spells CASSEYLASGTTEAFF. In nucleotides, the CDR3 is TGTGCCAGCAGTGAATACCTGGCATCAGGAACGACTGAAGCTTTCTTT.